These T cell receptor beta chains were read from a single sample in a study of beta chain features in type 1 diabetes. Sequencing was performed with immunoSEQ multiplex PCR; in TCRdb, only in-frame clones are kept and a portion is missing. This table has around 400,000 clones, roughly 15% appearing once. The sample consisted of naive CD4+ T cells from blood. All receptors come from a woman between 18 and 29 years old in good health. Each CDR3 is given with its conserved first and last residue. D genes are given only for firm matches. Only some rows state a clone size, as once, few, many or a class for expanded clones.

>.|few|TRBV5-4|TRBJ2-1
CASSPDPGHEQFF
TGTGCCAGCAGCCCAGACCCAGGGCATGAGCAGTTCTTC
>.|few|TRBV27|TRBJ1-2
CASSLDSRNYGYTF
TGTGCCAGCAGTTTGGACAGTCGTAACTATGGCTACACCTTC
>.|.|TRBV6-6|TRBJ1-1
CASSHLGGWDTEAFF
TGTGCCAGCAGTCACCTGGGGGGATGGGACACTGAAGCTTTCTTT
>.|.|TRBV9|TRBJ2-2
CASSVELINTGELFF
TGTGCCAGCAGCGTAGAACTAATTAACACCGGGGAGCTGTTTTTT
>TRBD2|.|TRBV5-1|TRBJ2-5
CASSPSGSETQYF
TGCGCCAGCAGCCCAAGCGGGAGCGAGACCCAGTACTTC
>.|.|TRBV30|TRBJ2-6
CARGYSGANVLTF
TGTGCCCGGGGGTACTCTGGGGCCAACGTCCTGACTTTC
>TRBD2|.|TRBV30|TRBJ2-5
CAWSSPSGSVTQYF
TGTGCCTGGAGTTCCCCCAGCGGGAGTGTGACCCAGTACTTC
>.|few|TRBV27|TRBJ2-3
CASSSGLLSTDTQYF
TGTGCCAGCAGTTCTGGGCTTCTGAGCACAGATACGCAGTATTTT
>TRBD1|few|TRBV19|TRBJ2-1
CASSKAGTGNEQFF
TGTGCCAGTAGTAAGGCCGGGACAGGGAATGAGCAGTTCTTC
>.|.|TRBV5-6|TRBJ1-1
CASSLGRNTEAFF
TGTGCCAGCAGCTTGGGCAGGAACACTGAAGCTTTCTTT
>TRBD2|.|TRBV27|TRBJ2-7
CASRSAGTSGREQYF
TGTGCCAGCAGAAGTGCGGGGACTAGCGGGAGAGAGCAGTACTTC
>TRBD1|.|TRBV28|TRBJ2-2
CASSFPGQATGELFF
TGTGCCAGCAGTTTCCCCGGACAGGCAACCGGGGAGCTGTTTTTT
>TRBD1|few|TRBV25-1|TRBJ1-1
CASSLLVTGVGGEAFF
TGTGCCAGCAGTTTGCTGGTGACAGGGGTTGGGGGTGAAGCTTTCTTT
>TRBD1|.|TRBV6-1|TRBJ2-4
CASSDRLTGNRNIQYF
TGTGCCAGCAGTGACAGGCTGACAGGGAATAGAAACATTCAGTACTTC
>TRBD2|.|TRBV18|TRBJ2-1
CASSPIQRGYNEQFF
TGTGCCAGCTCACCAATCCAGCGGGGATACAATGAGCAGTTCTTC
>TRBD1|.|TRBV29-1|TRBJ1-1
CSGTGLNTEAFF
TGCAGCGGGACAGGGTTAAACACTGAAGCTTTCTTT
>TRBD1|few|TRBV7-8|TRBJ2-1
CASSPGGEDNEQFF
TGTGCCAGCAGCCCAGGGGGCGAGGACAATGAGCAGTTCTTC
>.|few|TRBV18|TRBJ2-5
CASSLDVGRTQYF
TGTGCCAGCTCACTGGACGTCGGGAGGACCCAGTACTTC
>.|few|TRBV4-3|TRBJ2-7
CASSQVRTLSYEQYF
TGCGCCAGCAGCCAAGTAAGGACTCTCTCCTACGAGCAGTACTTC
>.|few|TRBV5-1|TRBJ2-3
CASSFPSGAGTDTQYF
TGCGCCAGCAGCTTCCCCAGTGGGGCTGGCACAGATACGCAGTATTTT
>.|.|TRBV28|TRBJ2-1
CASSLLNQGNNEQFF
TGTGCCAGCAGTTTACTCAACCAGGGGAACAATGAGCAGTTCTTC
>TRBD2|.|TRBV5-1|TRBJ2-1
CASSLAGTSSYNEQFF
TGCGCCAGCAGCTTGGCCGGGACTAGCAGCTACAATGAGCAGTTCTTC
>TRBD2|few|TRBV30|TRBJ2-3
CAWSRPGTSGRTDTQYF
TGTGCCTGGAGCCGACCCGGGACTAGCGGGAGGACAGATACGCAGTATTTT
>TRBD1|.|TRBV28|TRBJ2-1
CASLNSGQLYNEQFF
TGTGCCAGCCTTAACTCGGGACAGCTCTACAATGAGCAGTTCTTC
>.|.|TRBV6-6|TRBJ2-6
CASSLTASGANVLTF
TGTGCCAGCAGTTTGACAGCATCTGGGGCCAACGTCCTGACTTTC
>.|few|TRBV2|TRBJ1-2
CASSDGSNYGYTF
TGTGCCAGCAGTGACGGGAGCAACTATGGCTACACCTTC
>TRBD1|.|TRBV7-8|TRBJ1-1
CASTYNRGYTEAFF
TGTGCCAGCACCTATAACAGGGGATACACTGAAGCTTTCTTT
>TRBD1|.|TRBV7-2|TRBJ2-5
CASGQGARETQYF
TGTGCCAGTGGACAGGGGGCGAGAGAGACCCAGTACTTC
>TRBD1|.|TRBV5-6|TRBJ2-1
CASSYWSSGGQFF
TGTGCCAGCAGCTATTGGAGCTCAGGGGGGCAGTTCTTC
>.|few|TRBV29-1|TRBJ1-4
CSVEDPTNEKLFF
TGCAGCGTTGAAGATCCCACAAATGAAAAACTGTTTTTT
>TRBD2|.|TRBV25-1|TRBJ2-7
CASSIAGGSYEQYF
TGTGCCAGCAGTATAGCGGGAGGGTCCTACGAGCAGTACTTC
>.|.|TRBV7-3|TRBJ1-2
CASSPGQNYGYTF
TGTGCCAGCAGCCCAGGTCAGAACTATGGCTACACCTTC
>TRBD2|few|TRBV15|TRBJ2-3
CATSQLAAGPDTQYF
TGTGCCACCAGCCAACTAGCGGCGGGGCCAGATACGCAGTATTTT
>.|.|TRBV5-1|TRBJ1-4
CASSLVSANEKLFF
TGCGCCAGCAGCTTGGTTAGCGCTAATGAAAAACTGTTTTTT
>.|.|TRBV2|TRBJ2-5
CASSLMAGQETQYF
TGTGCCAGCAGTCTCATGGCAGGTCAAGAGACCCAGTACTTC
>.|few|TRBV15|TRBJ2-3
CATSRDPPRTDTQYF
TGTGCCACCAGCAGAGATCCTCCGCGAACAGATACGCAGTATTTT
>TRBD1|.|TRBV29-1|TRBJ1-1
CSVNQGATTEAFF
TGCAGCGTTAACCAGGGGGCGACCACTGAAGCTTTCTTT
>TRBD1|few|TRBV7-6|TRBJ1-1
CASSPRQGEGTEAFF
TGTGCCAGCAGCCCGAGACAGGGAGAGGGCACTGAAGCTTTCTTT
>.|.|TRBV11-1|TRBJ2-1
CASSSRAGRPYNEQFF
TGTGCCAGCAGCTCAAGGGCGGGGAGACCTTACAATGAGCAGTTCTTC
>TRBD1|few|TRBV7-9|TRBJ1-5
CASSFGTGSNQPQHF
TGTGCCAGCAGCTTTGGGACAGGAAGCAATCAGCCCCAGCATTTT
>TRBD1|few|TRBV28|TRBJ1-5
CASSLIGQGAQPQHF
TGTGCCAGCAGTTTGATCGGACAGGGGGCACAGCCCCAGCATTTT
>.|.|TRBV4-2|TRBJ2-1
CASSQVTGDNEQFF
TGTGCCAGCAGCCAAGTAACTGGAGACAATGAGCAGTTCTTC
>TRBD1|.|TRBV25-1|TRBJ1-2
CASSARQGTNGYTF
TGTGCCAGCAGTGCCCGACAGGGGACGAATGGCTACACCTTC